A single sample gave rise to the 21 T cell receptor beta chains below, sequenced in a study of T cell repertoires in cytomegalovirus infection. MiXCR, applied by TCRdb to the reads, yields one record per CDR3 protein. The sample lists roughly 340,000 distinct CDR3 sequences, roughly 29% occurring once. Their antigens are not known. This sample comprised cultured PBMCs, obtained from culture after CMV antigen stimulation. The receptor set was obtained from a human donor in good health (CMV status not recorded). Some clones in this sample may be carry-over from other donors' samples.

This sequence joins TRBV27 and TRBJ1-5; D gene unclear. CDR1 and CDR2 from the germline V gene are MNHEY and SMNVEV (reference sequence). This CDR3 is built from 15 residues. Trimming shortened V by 6 bases and J by 0 bases, and 12 bases separated the two germline ends. This chain's CDR3 is CASSRMGTSNQPQHF. Written as DNA, the CDR3 is TGTGCCAGCAGCCGGATGGGAACTAGCAATCAGCCCCAGCATTTT.

The rearrangement uses TRBV12-5 and TRBJ2-1; 8 nucleotides line up with TRBD1. Trimming removed 3 bases from V and 7 bases from J; junction bases left unmatched: 14. Germline assignment: CDR1 LGHNT and CDR2 FRNRAP. The length of the CDR3 is 17 residues. CDR3 amino acids: CASGFFIPGGPKNEQFF. In DNA, the CDR3 is TGTGCTAGTGGTTTCTTCATACCAGGGGGCCCGAAAAATGAGCAGTTCTTC. Using reference TRBV12-5 and TRBJ2-1 for the parts outside the CDR3, the full variable domain is DARVTQTPRHKVTEMGQEVTMRCQPILGHNTVFWYRQTMMQGLELLAYFRNRAPLDDSGMPKDRFSAEMPDATLATLKIQPSEPRDSAVYFCASGFFIPGGPKNEQFFGPGTRLTVL.

The chain uses TRBV10-3 and TRBJ1-5; 7 bases line up with TRBD1. The CDR3 totals 17 residues. With 0 bases clipped from V and 0 bases from J, the junction kept 5 bases outside the gene matches. Germline V lookup: CDR1 ENHRY, CDR2 SYGVKD. The CDR3 sequence is CAISESQGDLSNQPQHF. For the CDR3, the DNA is TGTGCCATCAGTGAGTCCCAGGGGGATCTTAGCAATCAGCCCCAGCATTTT.

This clonotype was seen only a few times. The gene calls are TRBV6-1 and TRBJ2-7; 7 positions agree with TRBD1. The J segment lost 2 bases and the V segment lost 6 bases, leaving 4 bases of the junction unmatched. Per the germline V gene, CDR1 is MNHNS and CDR2 is SASEGT. This CDR3 has 13 residues. The CDR3 DNA reads TGTGCCAGCAGGCCTCAGGGGGCCTACGAGCAGTACTTC. It is translated as CASRPQGAYEQYF.

The chain is built from TRBV10-3 and TRBJ1-2; weak D call: TRBD1 (6 bases). CDR1 and CDR2 from the germline V gene are ENHRY and SYGVKD. The V gene lost 0 bases and the J gene lost 1 base, with 15 bases spanning the gap. This CDR3 has 17 amino acids. The CDR3 DNA follows: TGTGCCATCAGTGAGTCCGGTCTGGGCAGGGGTAACTATGGCTACACCTTC. Translating it yields CAISESGLGRGNYGYTF.

V gene TRBV2 combines with J gene TRBJ1-1; a possible D gene is TRBD1 (5 bases). This CDR3 is built from 15 residues. Germline V lookup: CDR1 SNHLY, CDR2 FYNNEI. V was clipped by 7 bases and J by 0 bases, with 15 bases between them. DNA for the CDR3: TGTGCCAGCACCAGGGAGTCGTACATGAACACTGAAGCTTTCTTT. Translated: CASTRESYMNTEAFF.

The chain couples TRBV25-1 to TRBJ1-2; D call uncertain. V dropped 2 bases and J dropped 3 bases, with 13 bases sitting between them. Germline CDR1 reads MGHDK; CDR2 reads SYGVNS. CDR3 length: 15 amino acids. Written as DNA, the CDR3 is TGTGCCAGCAGTGAAGAGGGCAGCCGCTACTATGGCTACACCTTC. As protein: CASSEEGSRYYGYTF.

The CDR3 region is CASSLAALAGGPDTQYF. CDR3 in DNA: TGTGCCAGCAGTTTAGCCGCACTAGCGGGAGGGCCCGATACGCAGTATTTT. This chain connects TRBV28 to TRBJ2-3; 13 bases are a match to TRBD2. This CDR3 is 17 amino acids long. Germline V gene data show CDR1 as MDHEN and CDR2 as SYDVKM. V lost 2 bases to trimming and J lost 6 bases; unmatched junction nucleotides: 8.

The chain recombines TRBV4-1 with TRBJ1-1; the D gene is possibly TRBD1 (5 bases). This CDR3 comprises 15 residues. Germline V lookup: CDR1 MGHRA, CDR2 YSYEKL. Between the trimmed V and J ends, which lost 3 bases and 0 bases, there was a span of 11 bases. The CDR3 loop reads CASSQVGRVNTEAFF. The CDR3 DNA follows: TGCGCCAGCAGCCAGGTGGGACGGGTGAACACTGAAGCTTTCTTT.

This clonotype was seen many times. In DNA form, the CDR3 reads TGTGCCATCAGTGACGTTGGACAGGGGCCCTCCTACGAGCAGTACTTC. The encoded protein is CAISDVGQGPSYEQYF. V usage is TRBV10-3 and J usage is TRBJ2-7; 9 bases match TRBD1. Germline assignment: CDR1 ENHRY and CDR2 SYGVKD. The CDR3 is 16 amino acids. Trimming took 3 bases from V and 0 from J; bases not matched to a gene: 6.

This clonotype was picked up many times. The gene calls are TRBV7-9 and TRBJ1-6; D ambiguous. Germline lookup yields CDR1 SEHNR and CDR2 FQNEAQ (reference sequence). V was clipped by 0 bases and J by 6 bases, with 9 bases between them. This CDR3 has 15 amino acids. CDR3 in amino acids: CASSLARSVNSPLHF. The CDR3 DNA follows: TGTGCCAGCAGCTTAGCGCGGTCGGTTAATTCACCCCTCCACTTT.

The CDR3 coding sequence is TGCGCCAGCAGCCCGCGGTTTAGCGGGAGAAATGAGCAGTTCTTC. Translated: CASSPRFSGRNEQFF. The chain is built from TRBV4-1 and TRBJ2-1; 9 bases match TRBD2. V shed 4 bases, J shed 7 bases, and the junction held 8 bases outside the gene matches. CDR1 and CDR2 from the germline V gene are MGHRA and YSYEKL. This CDR3 region has 15 residues.

The sample holds a few counts of this clonotype. This chain connects TRBV28 to TRBJ1-2, with 7 bases identical to TRBD1. The CDR3 contains 14 residues. Germline V gene lookup returns CDR1 MDHEN and CDR2 SYDVKM. V lost 5 bases, J lost 4 bases, and 7 bases stayed unmatched. CDR3: CASSRQGMSYGYTF. Here the CDR3 DNA reads TGTGCCAGCAGTAGACAGGGTATGAGCTATGGCTACACCTTC.

The chain links TRBV19 to TRBJ2-5, with TRBD2 matching 8 bases. This CDR3 is built from 15 residues. V shed 5 bases, J shed 1 base, and the junction held 6 bases outside the gene matches. Germline V gene data show CDR1 as LNHDA and CDR2 as SQIVND (reference sequence). The CDR3 protein is CASSFGSGGQETQYF. For the CDR3, the DNA is TGTGCCAGTAGTTTCGGAAGCGGGGGCCAAGAGACCCAGTACTTC.

This clonotype was counted a few times. V is TRBV12-3 or TRBV12-4 and J is TRBJ1-4, with 8 bases matching TRBD1. J lost 10 bases, V lost 4 bases, and 8 bases had no gene match. This CDR3 has 14 residues. CDR3 sequence (DNA): TGTGCCAGCAGTTCCACAGGGGGATCAGGAAAACTGTTTTTT. It translates to CASSSTGGSGKLFF.

The CDR3 loop reads CASSPGRVMSMNTEAFF. CDR3 in DNA: TGTGCCAGTAGTCCGGGACGAGTAATGTCGATGAACACTGAAGCTTTCTTT. The V gene is TRBV19, the J gene TRBJ1-1, with a weak D call TRBD1 (5 bases). This CDR3 spans 17 amino acids. Trimming stripped 5 bases from V and 0 bases from J, with 19 bases between. Germline CDR1 reads LNHDA; CDR2 reads SQIVND (reference sequence).

This clonotype occurred a few times. The gene calls are TRBV6-5 and TRBJ2-2; tentative D call: TRBD1 (6 bases). This CDR3 is 13 amino acids long. CDR1 and CDR2 (germline): MNHEY, SVGAGI. V was trimmed by 6 bases and J by 6 bases, leaving 11 bases between them. The CDR3 nucleotides read TGTGCCAGCAGATCCTCAGGGGCCGGGGAGCTGTTTTTT. It codes for CASRSSGAGELFF.

This clonotype was counted many times. V usage is TRBV12-3 or TRBV12-4 and J usage is TRBJ2-2, with D unclear. V gave up 4 bases and J gave up 2 bases, with 11 bases separating them. The CDR3 covers 15 residues. The CDR3 sequence: CASSYSARNTGELFF. The CDR3 DNA reads as TGTGCCAGCAGTTATTCTGCCAGAAACACCGGGGAGCTGTTTTTT.

This clonotype was observed a single time. The rearrangement joins TRBV9 to TRBJ2-3; perhaps TRBD1 as D (6 bases). The CDR3 sequence is 16 residues long. Germline V gene data show CDR1 as SGDLS and CDR2 as YYNGEE. Trimming removed 3 bases from V and 4 bases from J, with 18 bases in between. In DNA, the CDR3 is TGTGCCAGCAGCGGCACCCCAGGGGTGGTGGCAGATACGCAGTATTTT. Translated, it gives CASSGTPGVVADTQYF.

This clonotype was observed a few times. This sequence joins TRBV19 and TRBJ2-1, with TRBD2 matching over 8 bases. Per germline, CDR1 LNHDA and CDR2 SQIVND (reference sequence). V shed 5 bases and J 15 bases; nucleotides not matched to a gene: 12. CDR3 size: 13 residues. The CDR3 DNA reads TGTGCCAGTAGTTCGGGACTAGACGTCGCAGGGTTCTTC. Translating it yields CASSSGLDVAGFF. Filled out from reference TRBV19 and TRBJ2-1, the complete variable domain reads DGGITQSPKYLFRKEGQNVTLSCEQNLNHDAMYWYRQDPGQGLRLIYYSQIVNDFQKGDIAEGYSVSREKKESFPLTVTSAQKNPTAFYLCASSSGLDVAGFFGPGTRLTVL.

This clonotype was seen only a few times. J is TRBJ1-1 and V is TRBV19; D may be TRBD1 (6 bases). Germline V gives CDR1 LNHDA, CDR2 SQIVND (reference sequence). The CDR3 loop spans 15 amino acids. The ends were cut back, 3 bases at V and 0 bases at J, with 11 bases in the middle. The CDR3 DNA follows: TGTGCCAGTAGTATGCCGGGACACCTGAACACTGAAGCTTTCTTT. Translated: CASSMPGHLNTEAFF.